The 12 T cell receptor beta chains below all came from one sample that was sequenced in a study of CD8 T cells in ankylosing spondylitis. Study observations and caveats: Ankylosing spondylitis blood appeared to carry a characteristic TCR beta motif of 7 or 8 highly homologous variants.

TCRdb re-called the 5' RACE reads through MiXCR, storing one row per CDR3 protein. Here the sample spans under 950,000 distinct CDR3 sequences, 15% to 20% being singletons. For these receptors, no antigen is known. Sequenced sample: blood, either unsorted or a sorted T cell fraction (not recorded which). The receptors were gathered from a male donor with ankylosing spondylitis.

This sequence joins TRBV12-3 or TRBV12-4 and TRBJ2-1, with TRBD2 matching over 9 bases. Unmatched junction bases numbered 6, after V lost 7 bases and J lost 5 bases. The CDR3 is 14 residues long. The CDR3 loop is CASIMTSGHNEQFF. For the CDR3, the DNA is TGTGCCAGCATCATGACTAGCGGACACAATGAGCAGTTCTTC.

This chain connects TRBV7-9 to TRBJ1-3; D not certain. Germline values: CDR1 SEHNR, CDR2 FQNEAQ (reference sequence). V lost 5 bases to trimming and J lost 0 bases, with 11 bases between them. The CDR3 runs 15 residues. The chain's CDR3 is CASSKDGYSGNTIYF. The CDR3 nucleotides read TGTGCCAGCAGCAAGGACGGATACTCTGGAAACACCATATATTTT.

The CDR3 sequence is CASSLLGTIHEQYF. The CDR3 region has the DNA TGTGCCAGCAGTCTCTTAGGGACAATCCACGAGCAGTACTTC. This rearrangement joins TRBV12-3 or TRBV12-4 to TRBJ2-7, with D maybe TRBD1 (6 bases). Trimming took off 5 bases at V and 5 bases at J, with 16 bases between the two ends. The CDR3 extends over 14 amino acids.

The chain joins TRBV10-3 to TRBJ1-1; D perhaps matches TRBD1 (5 bases). The CDR3 runs 14 residues. Trimming stripped 5 bases from V and 3 bases from J, with 13 bases between. Germline CDR1 is ENHRY and CDR2 is SYGVKD. The CDR3 nucleotides are TGTGCCATCAGTCCCCTGGGGGAAGACACTGAAGCTTTCTTT. Translation gives CAISPLGEDTEAFF.

This chain links TRBV7-6 with TRBJ2-7; D gene unclear. Trimming took off 3 bases at V and 3 bases at J, with 9 bases between the two ends. This CDR3 comprises 13 residues. Germline V gives CDR1 SGHVS, CDR2 FNYEAQ. In DNA, the CDR3 is TGTGCCAGCAGCTTCGGAGACCACTACGAGCAGTACTTC. Translating it yields CASSFGDHYEQYF.

This clonotype came up a few times. The chain recombines TRBV6-1 with TRBJ2-3; 11 positions agree with TRBD1. V lost 10 bases and J lost 3; bases outside the gene matches: 12. Germline CDR1 reads MNHNS; CDR2 reads SASEGT. The CDR3 is 16 residues long. CDR3 sequence reads: CANPGQGELRTDTQYF. Written as DNA, the CDR3 is TGTGCCAACCCGGGACAGGGGGAACTTCGGACAGATACGCAGTATTTT.

This clonotype has a handful of counts. The junction does not match germline at one end; this may be a read error. This chain links TRBV2 with TRBJ2-1; D gene ambiguous. CDR3 size: 11 residues. Per the germline V gene, CDR1 is SNHLY and CDR2 is FYNNEI. For the CDR3, the DNA is TGTGCCAGCAGTTTTATGGGTGAGAAGTTCTTC. It codes for CASSFMGEKFF.

Ten or more counts support this clonotype. One end of the junction is discordant with germline, which a read error may explain. J is TRBJ2-7 and V is TRBV3-1; 7 bases are a match to TRBD1. Germline CDR1 is LGHDT and CDR2 is YNNKEL (reference sequence). The CDR3 loop spans 14 amino acids. CDR3 sequence: CASSQVGGTYEQYF. As DNA, the CDR3 is TGCGCCAGCAGCCAAGTAGGGGGCACCTACGAGCAGTACTTC.

V gene TRBV4-1 combines with J gene TRBJ1-6; D is undetermined. The CDR3 covers 17 residues. Germline lookup yields CDR1 MGHRA and CDR2 YSYEKL. Trimming removed 0 bases from V and 0 bases from J, with 9 bases in between. CDR3 loop: CASSQDPVSSYNSPLHF. In DNA, the CDR3 is TGCGCCAGCAGCCAAGATCCGGTCAGCTCCTATAATTCACCCCTCCACTTT.

This clonotype was detected only a few times. The genes are TRBV4-2 and TRBJ1-4; weak D call: TRBD1 (5 bases). The CDR3 has 16 amino acids. The V end lost 0 bases, the J end lost 7 bases, and 15 bases lay between the germline ends. The germline V gene encodes CDR1 LGHNA and CDR2 YNFKEQ. CDR3 amino acids: CASSQDLLGGLEKLFF. The CDR3 DNA sequence: TGTGCCAGCAGCCAAGATCTATTGGGGGGACTTGAAAAACTGTTTTTT.

The V and J genes are TRBV29-1 and TRBJ2-5, with D possibly being TRBD2 (6 bases). This CDR3 has 13 residues. CDR1 is SQVTM and CDR2 is ANQGSEA in the germline V gene. Trimming pared 7 bases from V and 5 bases from J, leaving 17 bases between. CDR3 region: CSGLTSGRETQYF. The DNA of the CDR3 is TGCAGCGGGCTTACTTCGGGGAGGGAGACCCAGTACTTC.

This chain's CDR3 is CASSSGNRVYEQYF. CDR3 bases: TGTGCCAGCAGCTCTGGGAACAGGGTCTACGAGCAGTACTTC. The V gene is TRBV7-2, the J gene TRBJ2-7; a possible D gene is TRBD1 (6 bases). The CDR3 consists of 14 residues. Trimming removed 4 bases from V and 3 bases from J, with 13 bases in between. CDR1 and CDR2 from the germline V gene are SGHTA and FQGNSA.